This TCR beta chain originates from a study of technical replicates of blood from four donors. TCRdb keeps only in-frame clones here, not all; method: immunoSEQ multiplex PCR. This table has around 76,000 clones, 90% to 95% appearing once. Sequencing was carried out using T cells isolated from PBMCs. The clonotype originates from a human donor in good health.

The CDR3 protein is CASSSFWQGPPQSSPLHF. The DNA for the CDR3 is TGTGCCAGCAGTTCCTTTTGGCAGGGGCCTCCACAAAGTTCACCCCTCCACTTT. The chain couples TRBV28 to TRBJ1-6, with D possibly TRBD1 on 6 matching bases. Germline V gene data show CDR1 as MDHEN and CDR2 as SYDVKM. V lost 4 bases and J lost 9, with 25 bases in between. CDR3 length: 18 amino acids.